This T cell receptor beta chain was sequenced during a study of TIL therapy for anti-PD-1-resistant metastatic lung cancer. Study-level information: Half of patients were current or former smokers.

Sequencing used immunoSEQ v3. Sequencing depth was about 2 million read pairs for survey level, about 5-6.5 million for deep. Using immunoSEQ multiplex PCR, the repertoire was profiled, and TCRdb retains in-frame clones only, with some absent. The table has tens of thousands of clones, around 69% seen once. Time point reported: pre-treatment sample, taken before nivolumab and TIL therapy. The receptor comes from a person aged 25 to 80 with non-small cell lung cancer. The source material was blood, sampled at baseline.

CDR3 in DNA: TGCGCCAGCAGTTTTGGGACTAGCGTAGCCTACGAGCAGTACTTC. Translated: CASSFGTSVAYEQYF. The chain has TRBV5-1 and TRBJ2-7, with 10 bases fitting TRBD2. The CDR3 totals 15 residues. V gave up 5 bases and J gave up 2 bases; unmatched junction bases: 7. From germline, CDR1 is SGHRS and CDR2 YFSETQ. Combining the CDR3 with reference TRBV5-1 and TRBJ2-7 gives the whole variable domain KAGVTQTPRYLIKTRGQQVTLSCSPISGHRSVSWYQQTPGQGLQFLFEYFSETQRNKGNFPGRFSGRQFSNSRSEMNVSTLELGDSALYLCASSFGTSVAYEQYFGPGTRLTVT.